One and the same sample provided the 7 T cell receptor beta chains below, sequenced in a study of primary melanoma T cells and metastatic recurrence. Method: immunoSEQ multiplex PCR; TCRdb's copy keeps in-frame clones and lacks some. This table has just under 900 clones, 85% appearing once. Input material: melanoma tumor tissue. These receptors originate from a human donor with melanoma.

The V call is TRBV30, the J call TRBJ1-4, with 11 bases identical to TRBD1. The V gene end was trimmed by 2 bases and the J gene end by 7 bases; junction bases not matched to a gene: 12. This CDR3 spans 17 amino acids. Germline values: CDR1 GTSNPN, CDR2 SVGIG (reference sequence). The CDR3 coding sequence is TGTGCCTGGAGTCCCGGGACAGGGGGTTGGATTGGTGAAAAACTGTTTTTT. This encodes CAWSPGTGGWIGEKLFF.

This clone showed up just once. An end of the junction differs from the germline gene, which may be a read error. V is TRBV6-4 and J is TRBJ1-2; no reliable D call. CDR1 and CDR2 from the germline V gene are MRHNA and SNTAGT. CDR3 length equals 11 residues. CDR3 amino acids: CAISEYFGYTF. As DNA, the CDR3 is TGTGCCATCAGTGAGTACTTTGGCTACACCTTC.

The chain links TRBV23-1 to TRBJ2-3, with 8 bases aligning to TRBD2. TRBV23-1 is an ORF for which the function is uncertain. The CDR3 length is 17 residues. V lost 6 bases, J lost 3 bases, and 14 bases stayed unmatched. Here the CDR3 DNA reads TGCGCCAGCAGCCAAGATCCCGGGAGGGCGGGAACAGATACGCAGTATTTT. It translates to CASSQDPGRAGTDTQYF.

The rearrangement uses TRBV6-8 and TRBJ2-7; TRBD1 aligns across 12 bases. The V gene's germline CDR1 is MNHGY and CDR2 SAAAGT. CDR3 length: 15 amino acids. The ends lost 6 bases at V and 7 bases at J; junction bases unmatched: 10. CDR3 protein: CASSTGTGGLEEQYF. In nucleotides, the CDR3 is TGTGCCAGCAGCACCGGGACAGGGGGCTTGGAAGAGCAGTACTTC.

This chain uses TRBV29-1 with TRBJ1-1, with 8 bases identical to TRBD1. The CDR3 has 15 amino acids. V lost 4 bases, J lost 1 base, and 8 bases stayed unmatched. Germline lookup yields CDR1 SQVTM and CDR2 ANQGSEA. CDR3 nucleotide sequence: TGCAGCGTTGTAGCGGACGGACAGGGGAACACTGAAGCTTTCTTT. This codes for CSVVADGQGNTEAFF.

In this sample, this clone turned up a few times. The gene calls are TRBV19 and TRBJ2-4; 11 positions agree with TRBD1. The trim removed 5 bases at V and 8 bases at J, leaving 11 bases unmatched. The germline CDR1 and CDR2 sequences are LNHDA and SQIVND (reference sequence). This CDR3 contains 16 residues. CDR3 sequence: CASSARDRGFWDIQYF. The CDR3 DNA follows: TGTGCCAGTAGTGCCCGGGACAGGGGGTTTTGGGACATTCAGTACTTC.

This chain connects TRBV6-8 to TRBJ2-5, with D perhaps TRBD2 (5 bases). The CDR3 totals 13 residues. The V gene's germline CDR1 is MNHGY and CDR2 SAAAGT. V was trimmed by 4 bases and J by 5 bases, leaving 11 bases between them. DNA for the CDR3: TGTGCCAGCAGTTTCCTAGCATGGGAGACCCAGTACTTC. This codes for CASSFLAWETQYF.